The T cell receptor beta chain under discussion was sequenced for a study of blood T cell repertoires in COVID-19. Generated by immunoSEQ multiplex PCR, the TCRdb table keeps only in-frame clones and is missing some. The sample lists 200,000 to 250,000 clones, 75% to 85% occurring once. The CDR3 is 16 residues long. CDR1 is SGHTA, CDR2 FQGNSA, per germline. The ends lost 4 bases at V and 10 bases at J; junction bases unmatched: 17. Material: peripheral blood. The TCR comes from a woman aged 50 to 65 with acute or convalescent COVID-19. The chain carries TRBV7-2 and TRBJ2-3, with 7 bases lining up with TRBD2. In DNA, the CDR3 is TGTGCCAGCAGCTCCCGGGCGGGACTACTGGTGGATTCGCAGTATTTT. This sequence encodes CASSSRAGLLVDSQYF. The full variable domain, its missing parts supplied by reference TRBV7-2 and TRBJ2-3, is GAGVSQSPSNKVTEKGKDVELRCDPISGHTALYWYRQSLGQGLEFLIYFQGNSAPDKSGLPSDRFSAERTGGSVSTLTIQRTQQEDSAVYLCASSSRAGLLVDSQYFGPGTRLTVL.